This record covers a single T cell receptor (beta chain). Participants were aged about 18 to 100 years, lived in 24 US areas, and enrolled virtually. There are 13 residues in the CDR3. Per the original data handling: Nucleated cell counts were estimated from reference gene primer amplification. Sequencing used immunoSEQ multiplex PCR; TCRdb keeps in-frame clones, though not all of them. V, J and clone size are those of that table, while D and trimming were read from the DNA. In the table there are 210,000 or so clones, under 85% of which are singletons. This entry is derived from a study of blood T cell repertoires in COVID-19. Study-level background: Samples taken during acute and convalescent COVID-19 were collected in the United States, Italy and Spain.

This sequence joins TRBV21-1 and TRBJ1-1; TRBD1, as called in the table, went unchecked against the DNA. TRBV21-1 is assigned pseudogene status. This TCR came from a man aged 55-75 years who had recovered from COVID-19. The sample consisted of PBMCs or T cells enriched from blood (not recorded which). The CDR3 nucleotides are TGTGCCAGCAGCACCCGGGACAGCACTGAAGCTTTCTTT. This sequence encodes CASSTRDSTEAFF.